Presented here are 5 T cell receptor beta chains from one specimen sequenced in a study of control samples from healthy donors and cancer patients. Method: immunoSEQ multiplex PCR; TCRdb's copy keeps in-frame clones and lacks some. The data contain around 89,000 clones, roughly 86% of them singletons. Sequenced sample: blood. Receptors were obtained from a woman aged 55-70 years in good health.

The rearrangement links TRBV7-9 to TRBJ2-1; TRBD2 agrees at 12 bases. The junction had 7 bases not matched to a gene; V was cut back by 7 bases and J by 9 bases. Germline V gene lookup returns CDR1 SEHNR and CDR2 FQNEAQ (reference sequence). The CDR3 consists of 14 residues. The CDR3 DNA reads as TGTGCCAGCACCCTAGCGGGGGGGCACTCTGAGCAGTTCTTC. Translating gives CASTLAGGHSEQFF.

V usage is TRBV7-7 and J usage is TRBJ2-2; a weak D match, TRBD2 (6 bases). Germline V gives CDR1 SSHAT, CDR2 FNYEAQ (reference sequence). The ends were cut back, 5 bases at V and 4 bases at J, with 20 bases in the middle. The CDR3 covers 17 residues. Written as DNA, the CDR3 is TGTGCCAGCAGCCCCACCGGAGGGGAGATTATCACCGGGGAGCTGTTTTTT. This translates into CASSPTGGEIITGELFF.

The chain recombines TRBV18 with TRBJ1-1, with D hard to call. Germline V gene data show CDR1 as KGHSH and CDR2 as LQKENI. This CDR3 is 16 amino acids long. The V gene lost 0 bases and the J gene lost 0 bases, with 11 bases spanning the gap. CDR3 protein: CASSPPGRALNTEAFF. In nucleotides, the CDR3 is TGTGCCAGCTCACCACCGGGTCGAGCACTGAACACTGAAGCTTTCTTT.

The J gene is TRBJ1-5, the V gene TRBV10-2; D not certain. The V gene's germline CDR1 is WSHSY and CDR2 SAAADI. Trimming took off 2 bases at V and 2 bases at J, with 7 bases between the two ends. CDR3 length: 14 residues. The CDR3 is CASSETGGNQPQHF. Written as DNA, the CDR3 is TGCGCCAGCAGTGAGACGGGCGGCAATCAGCCCCAGCATTTT.

This rearrangement joins TRBV10-2 to TRBJ1-1, with D perhaps matching TRBD1 (6 bases). The CDR3 runs to 15 residues. V dropped 6 bases and J dropped 1 base, with 15 bases sitting between them. Germline V lookup: CDR1 WSHSY, CDR2 SAAADI. CDR3 in amino acids: CASRRGGSGNTEAFF. In nucleotides, the CDR3 is TGCGCCAGCAGACGAGGGGGGAGTGGGAACACTGAAGCTTTCTTT.